This T cell receptor (beta chain) was sequenced during a study of CD8 T cells in ankylosing spondylitis. This clonotype was found a few times. Its antigen is not identified. Findings and caveats of the study: What appeared characteristic of ankylosing spondylitis blood was a TCR beta motif of eight highly homologous variants. Significantly higher representation of disease-linked clones was reported for matched ankylosing spondylitis synovial fluid. Several of the motif variants were reported before in synovial fluid and blood from reactive arthritis.

Quantitative molecular-barcoded 5'-RACE generated the TCR beta libraries. MiXCR was run by TCRdb on the 5' RACE reads, yielding one entry per CDR3 protein. The table records about 160,000 distinct CDR3 sequences, approximately 9% of them present only once. Germline V gene lookup returns CDR1 MNHEY and CDR2 SMNVEV (reference sequence). Trimming pared 0 bases from V and 0 bases from J, leaving 9 bases between. The CDR3 runs to 16 residues. J is TRBJ2-1 and V is TRBV27; D tentatively reads TRBD1 or TRBD2 (5 bases each). Sample: blood, either unsorted or a sorted T cell fraction (not recorded which). The origin of this receptor is a female donor with ankylosing spondylitis or in good health (not recorded which). DNA of the CDR3: TGTGCCAGCAGTTTATCCGCAGGGAGCTCCTACAATGAGCAGTTCTTC. Translating gives CASSLSAGSSYNEQFF.